This TCR beta chain emerged from a study of shared clonotypes between healthy human individuals. Generated by immunoSEQ multiplex PCR, the TCRdb table keeps only in-frame clones and is missing some. The table has under 600,000 clones, 95% to 98% seen once. Naive CD8 isolation took CD45RO-negative cells positively selected for CCR7 and excluded terminally differentiated effector memory CD45RA+ cells. The germline V and J ends were trimmed by 3 bases and 1 base, with 7 bases remaining between them. Germline-derived CDR1 and CDR2 are SGHNT and YENEEA. The CDR3 has 13 amino acids. Material: naive CD8+ T cells sorted from blood. V usage is TRBV11-3 and J usage is TRBJ2-7; no clear D gene. The receptor's source is a young man in good health. In nucleotides, the CDR3 is TGTGCCAGCAGCTTCTATCCATCCTACGAGCAGTACTTC. Its protein is CASSFYPSYEQYF.